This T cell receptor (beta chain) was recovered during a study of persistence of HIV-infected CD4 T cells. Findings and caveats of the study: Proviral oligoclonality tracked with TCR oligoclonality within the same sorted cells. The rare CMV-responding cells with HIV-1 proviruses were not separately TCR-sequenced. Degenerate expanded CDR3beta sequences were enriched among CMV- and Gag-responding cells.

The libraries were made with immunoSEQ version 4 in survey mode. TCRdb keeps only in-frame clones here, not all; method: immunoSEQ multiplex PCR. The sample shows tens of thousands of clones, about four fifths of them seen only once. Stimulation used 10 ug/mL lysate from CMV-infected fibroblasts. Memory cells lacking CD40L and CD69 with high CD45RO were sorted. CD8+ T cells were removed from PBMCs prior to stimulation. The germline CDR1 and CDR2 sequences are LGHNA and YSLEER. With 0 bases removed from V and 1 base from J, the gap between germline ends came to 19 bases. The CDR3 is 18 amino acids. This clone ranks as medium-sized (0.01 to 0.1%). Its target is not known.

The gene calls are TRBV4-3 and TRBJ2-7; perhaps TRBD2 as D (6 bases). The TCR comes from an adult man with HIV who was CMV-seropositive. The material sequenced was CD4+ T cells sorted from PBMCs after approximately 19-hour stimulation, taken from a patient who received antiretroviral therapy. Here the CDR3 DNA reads TGCGCCAGCAGCCAAGAGAGGGATTACGGCGGGGTATCCTACGAGCAGTACTTC. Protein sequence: CASSQERDYGGVSYEQYF.